This TCR beta chain was sequenced during a study of T cell responses to AZD1222 COVID-19 vaccine. Study observations and caveats: The study sampled repertoires only after the peak T cell response. Spike-specific TCR breadth and depth both grew after two AZD1222 doses.

Sequencing used immunoSEQ multiplex PCR; TCRdb keeps in-frame clones, though not all of them. This sample has around 95,000 clones; approximately 87% occur once, and the top ten carry 4% to 5%. Worth noting for this clone: Antigen specificity is unknown.

Germline-derived CDR1 and CDR2 are MDHEN and SYDVKM. The CDR3 covers 16 residues. Trimming took 6 bases from V and 1 from J; bases not matched to a gene: 11. The specimen was peripheral blood, collected on day 0 of MenACWY control vaccination. The chain couples TRBV28 to TRBJ2-7; 8 bases align to TRBD1. This sequence originates from an adult in good health. CDR3 in DNA: TGTGCCAGCAGGCCATCGGACAGGGTGTGGTCCTACGAGCAGTACTTC. Its translation: CASRPSDRVWSYEQYF.